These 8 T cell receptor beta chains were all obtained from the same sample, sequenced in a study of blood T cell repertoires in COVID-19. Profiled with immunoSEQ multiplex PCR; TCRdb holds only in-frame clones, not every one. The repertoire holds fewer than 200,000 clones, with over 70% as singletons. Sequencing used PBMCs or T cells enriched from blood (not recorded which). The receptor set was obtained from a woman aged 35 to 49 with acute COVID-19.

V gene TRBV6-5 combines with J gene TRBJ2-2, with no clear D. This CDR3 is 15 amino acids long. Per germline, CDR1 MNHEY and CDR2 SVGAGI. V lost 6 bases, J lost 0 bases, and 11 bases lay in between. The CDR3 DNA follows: TGTGCCAGCAGAGCCGCCCTACCGAACACCGGGGAGCTGTTTTTT. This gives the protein CASRAALPNTGELFF.

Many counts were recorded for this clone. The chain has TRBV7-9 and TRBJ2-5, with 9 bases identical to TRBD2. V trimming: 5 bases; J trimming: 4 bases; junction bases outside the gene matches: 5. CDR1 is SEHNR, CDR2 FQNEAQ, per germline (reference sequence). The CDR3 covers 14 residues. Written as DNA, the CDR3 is TGTGCCAGCAGCAAGCGGGAGGCGGGAGAGACCCAGTACTTC. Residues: CASSKREAGETQYF.

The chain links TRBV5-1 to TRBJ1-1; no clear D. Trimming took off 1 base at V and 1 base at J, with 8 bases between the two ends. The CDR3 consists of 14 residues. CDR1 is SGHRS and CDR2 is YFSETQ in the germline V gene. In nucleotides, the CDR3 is TGCGCCAGCAGCTTGACAAATACGAACACTGAAGCTTTCTTT. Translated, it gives CASSLTNTNTEAFF.

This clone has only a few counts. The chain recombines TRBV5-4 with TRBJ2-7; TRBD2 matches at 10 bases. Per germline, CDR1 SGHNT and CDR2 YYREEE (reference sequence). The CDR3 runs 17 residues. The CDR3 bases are TGTGCGCGCCCCTCCGCTCCTGCTCTAGCGGGAGTGTACGAGCAGTACGTC. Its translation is CARPSAPALAGVYEQYV.

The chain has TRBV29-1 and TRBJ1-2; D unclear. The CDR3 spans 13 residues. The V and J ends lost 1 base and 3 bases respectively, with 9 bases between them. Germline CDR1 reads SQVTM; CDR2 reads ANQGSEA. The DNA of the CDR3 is TGCAGCGTTGAAGTTTCCGGGTACTATGGCTACACCTTC. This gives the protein CSVEVSGYYGYTF.

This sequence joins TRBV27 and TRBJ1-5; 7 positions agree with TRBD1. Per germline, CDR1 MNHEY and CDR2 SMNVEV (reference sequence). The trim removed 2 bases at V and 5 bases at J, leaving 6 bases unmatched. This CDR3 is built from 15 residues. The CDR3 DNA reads TGTGCCAGCAGTTTAGGTGGGCAGGGGGATCAGCCCCAGCATTTT. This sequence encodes CASSLGGQGDQPQHF.

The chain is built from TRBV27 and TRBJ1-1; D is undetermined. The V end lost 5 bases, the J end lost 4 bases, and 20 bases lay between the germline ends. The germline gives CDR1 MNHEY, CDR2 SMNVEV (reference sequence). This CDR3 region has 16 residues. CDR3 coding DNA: TGTGCCAGCAGTCCAGTAGGCTATTCGGGAGGCACTGAAGCTTTCTTT. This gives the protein CASSPVGYSGGTEAFF.

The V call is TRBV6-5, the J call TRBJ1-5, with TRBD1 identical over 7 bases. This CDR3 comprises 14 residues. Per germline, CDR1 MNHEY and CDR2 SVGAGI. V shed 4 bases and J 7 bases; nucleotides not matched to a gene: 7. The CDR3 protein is CASSFRQGVQPQHF. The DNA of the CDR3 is TGTGCCAGCAGTTTTAGACAGGGAGTCCAGCCCCAGCATTTT.